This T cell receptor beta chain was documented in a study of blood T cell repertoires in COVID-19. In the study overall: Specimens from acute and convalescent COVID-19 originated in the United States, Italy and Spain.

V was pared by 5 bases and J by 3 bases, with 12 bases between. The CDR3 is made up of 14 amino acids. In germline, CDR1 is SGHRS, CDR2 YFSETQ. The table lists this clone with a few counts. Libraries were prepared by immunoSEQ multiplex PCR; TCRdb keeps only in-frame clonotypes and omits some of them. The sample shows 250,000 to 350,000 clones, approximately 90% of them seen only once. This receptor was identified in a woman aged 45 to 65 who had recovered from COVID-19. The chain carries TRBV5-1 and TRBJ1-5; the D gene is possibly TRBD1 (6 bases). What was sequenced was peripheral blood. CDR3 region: CASSTGQFNQPQHF. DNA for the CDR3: TGCGCCAGCAGTACCGGACAGTTCAATCAGCCCCAGCATTTT.